This TCR beta chain was profiled in a study of T cell responses to AZD1222 COVID-19 vaccine. General study results and limits: Most donors were white British and more were female, and clonal diversity was possibly underestimated. Two AZD1222 doses significantly raised spike-specific TCR breadth and depth over controls. In the spike-specific TCR repertoire, nearly half reportedly target unmutated variant regions. Only 6 or 7 individuals given AZD1222 were seropositive at baseline.

V was pared by 4 bases and J by 6 bases, with 13 bases of the junction left unmatched. Germline V gene data show CDR1 as SGDLS and CDR2 as YYNGEE. The CDR3 is 16 residues long. This clone was recorded only once. What it binds is unknown. Sequencing was performed with immunoSEQ multiplex PCR; in TCRdb, only in-frame clones are kept and a portion is missing. The table includes more than 150,000 clones, roughly 93% detected once. The source of this sequence is an adult in good health. The J gene is TRBJ2-7, the V gene TRBV9; 10 positions match TRBD2. The sequencing here drew on peripheral blood, taken on day 0 of AZD1222 vaccination. DNA for the CDR3: TGTGCCAGCAGCCCCTTAGCGGGAGGAGGTGCCTCCGAGCAGTACTTC. It specifies CASSPLAGGGASEQYF.